This T cell receptor beta chain was recovered during a study of blood T cell repertoires in COVID-19. The overall study: The United States, Italy and Spain were the sources of the acute and convalescent COVID-19 samples. PBMCs, B-cell-depleted T cells, or T cells provided the cDNA or gDNA that made up the material.

In the original analysis: Cell counts per sample came from amplifying reference gene primers. TCRdb's copy holds only in-frame clones and misses some; the assay was immunoSEQ multiplex PCR. V and J calls and clone size are those listed in that table; D and trimming were worked out from the DNA. This sample carries approximately 200,000 clones, 94% of them seen once, and the ten largest clones take about 0.76%. CDR1 and CDR2 (germline): SEHNR, FQNEAQ (reference sequence). The CDR3 extends over 14 amino acids. V was pared by 5 bases and J by 4 bases, with 6 bases of the junction left unmatched. This chain joins TRBV7-9 and TRBJ1-2, with TRBD1 matching 8 bases. Material for sequencing was peripheral blood. This TCR was sampled from a man aged 30-40 years with COVID-19, enrolled during active disease. CDR3 in amino acids: CASSRADRAYGYTF. CDR3 in DNA: TGTGCCAGCAGCCGCGCGGACAGGGCCTATGGCTACACCTTC.